The clone carrying this T cell receptor (beta chain) was found a few times. Its target is unknown. A much larger clone differs from this one at a single base, so this may be a read error. It is likely a read error, because the conserved phenylalanine at the end of the CDR3 is missing. TCRdb recomputed calls from the 5' RACE reads with MiXCR, one row per CDR3 protein. The sample includes 6,500 to 10,000 distinct CDR3 sequences, 7% of them seen just once. Noted time point: sample taken at primary tumor resection. There were 75 or so donors, all of them untreated patients with early-stage non-small cell lung cancer. This record belongs to a study of spatial heterogeneity in lung cancer. The overall study: The library had UMIs, and each TCR and UMI pair averaged more than ten raw reads. Study-level findings and limits: Tumoral mutation counts were tracked by counts of expanded intratumoral alpha and beta TCRs.

The trim removed 5 bases at V and 7 bases at J, leaving 9 bases unmatched. This CDR3 is 15 amino acids long. CDR1 MNHEY and CDR2 SMNVEV come from the germline V gene (reference sequence). The source was lung tumor tissue, collected at surgery. The TCR comes from a male donor with early-stage non-small cell lung cancer. The V call is TRBV27, the J call TRBJ2-7; 12 bases map to TRBD1. In DNA form, the CDR3 reads TGTGCCAGCAGTCACCGGGACAGGGGGCAAGGAGAGCAGTACTCC. Protein: CASSHRDRGQGEQYS.